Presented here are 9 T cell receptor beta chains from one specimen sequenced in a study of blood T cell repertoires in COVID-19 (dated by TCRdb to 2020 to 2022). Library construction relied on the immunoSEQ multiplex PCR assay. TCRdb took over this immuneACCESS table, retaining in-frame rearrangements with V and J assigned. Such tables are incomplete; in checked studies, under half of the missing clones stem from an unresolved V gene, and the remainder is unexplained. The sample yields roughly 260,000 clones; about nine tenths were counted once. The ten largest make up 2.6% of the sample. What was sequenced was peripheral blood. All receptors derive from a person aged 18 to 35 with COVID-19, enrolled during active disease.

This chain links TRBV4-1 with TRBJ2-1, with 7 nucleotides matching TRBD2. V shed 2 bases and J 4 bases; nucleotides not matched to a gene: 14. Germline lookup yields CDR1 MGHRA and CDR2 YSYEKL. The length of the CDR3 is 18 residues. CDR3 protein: CASSQPAGSASGYNEQFF. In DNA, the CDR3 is TGCGCCAGCAGCCAACCAGCCGGATCGGCTAGCGGTTACAATGAGCAGTTCTTC.

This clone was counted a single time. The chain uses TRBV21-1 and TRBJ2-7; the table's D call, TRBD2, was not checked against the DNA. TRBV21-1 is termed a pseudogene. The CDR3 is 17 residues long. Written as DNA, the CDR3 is TGTGCCAGCAGCAAAGCAGATAGGACTAGCGAATCCTACGAGCAGTACTTC. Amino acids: CASSKADRTSESYEQYF.

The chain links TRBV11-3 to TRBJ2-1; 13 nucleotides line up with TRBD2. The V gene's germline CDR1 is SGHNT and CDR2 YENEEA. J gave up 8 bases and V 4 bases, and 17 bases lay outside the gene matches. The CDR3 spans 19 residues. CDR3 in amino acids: CASSSPIRGTSGKQDEQFF. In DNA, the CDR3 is TGTGCCAGCAGCTCGCCTATTCGCGGGACTAGCGGGAAGCAAGATGAGCAGTTCTTC.

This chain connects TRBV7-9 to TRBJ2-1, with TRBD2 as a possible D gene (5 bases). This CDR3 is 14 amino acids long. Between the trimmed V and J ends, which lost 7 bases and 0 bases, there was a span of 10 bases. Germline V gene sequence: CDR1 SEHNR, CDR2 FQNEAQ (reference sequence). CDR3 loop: CASTRTSSYNEQFF. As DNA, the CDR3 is TGTGCCAGCACCCGTACTAGCTCCTACAATGAGCAGTTCTTC. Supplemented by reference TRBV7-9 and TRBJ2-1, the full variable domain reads DTGVSQNPRHKITKRGQNVTFRCDPISEHNRLYWYRQTLGQGPEFLTYFQNEAQLEKSRLLSDRFSAERPKGSFSTLEIQRTEQGDSAMYLCASTRTSSYNEQFFGPGTRLTVL.

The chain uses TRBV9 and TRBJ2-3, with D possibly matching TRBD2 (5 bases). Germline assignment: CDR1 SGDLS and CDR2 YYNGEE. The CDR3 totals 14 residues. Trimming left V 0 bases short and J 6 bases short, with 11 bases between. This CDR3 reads CASSVEPGGDTQYF. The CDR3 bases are TGTGCCAGCAGCGTAGAGCCCGGAGGCGATACGCAGTATTTT.

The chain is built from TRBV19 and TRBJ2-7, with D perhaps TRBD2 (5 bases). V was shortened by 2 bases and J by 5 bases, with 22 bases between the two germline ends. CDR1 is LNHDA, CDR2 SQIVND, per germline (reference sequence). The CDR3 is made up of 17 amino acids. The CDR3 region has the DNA TGTGCCAGTAGTATATTCGGGCCTTTGGAGGATTGGAACGAGCAGTACTTC. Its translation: CASSIFGPLEDWNEQYF.

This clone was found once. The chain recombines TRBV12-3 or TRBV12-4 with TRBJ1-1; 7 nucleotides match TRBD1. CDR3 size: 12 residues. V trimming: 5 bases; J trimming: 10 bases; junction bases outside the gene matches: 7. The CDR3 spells CASSTRQGAAFF. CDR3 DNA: TGTGCCAGCAGTACCCGACAGGGTGCAGCTTTCTTT.

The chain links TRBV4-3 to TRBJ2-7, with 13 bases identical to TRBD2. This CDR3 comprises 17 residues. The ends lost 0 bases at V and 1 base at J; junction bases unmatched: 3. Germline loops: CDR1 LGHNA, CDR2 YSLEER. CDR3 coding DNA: TGCGCCAGCAGCCAAGACACTAGCGGGAGGGGGTCCTACGAGCAGTACTTC. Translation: CASSQDTSGRGSYEQYF.

CDR3 nucleotides: TGTGCCAGCAGCGTAGCGACTTCGGGGGCGAACACCGGGGAGCTGTTTTTT. Protein product: CASSVATSGANTGELFF. The rearrangement joins TRBV9 to TRBJ2-2; weak D call: TRBD2 (6 bases). The CDR3 covers 17 residues. The germline V gene encodes CDR1 SGDLS and CDR2 YYNGEE. V lost 0 bases and J lost 0, with 12 bases in between.